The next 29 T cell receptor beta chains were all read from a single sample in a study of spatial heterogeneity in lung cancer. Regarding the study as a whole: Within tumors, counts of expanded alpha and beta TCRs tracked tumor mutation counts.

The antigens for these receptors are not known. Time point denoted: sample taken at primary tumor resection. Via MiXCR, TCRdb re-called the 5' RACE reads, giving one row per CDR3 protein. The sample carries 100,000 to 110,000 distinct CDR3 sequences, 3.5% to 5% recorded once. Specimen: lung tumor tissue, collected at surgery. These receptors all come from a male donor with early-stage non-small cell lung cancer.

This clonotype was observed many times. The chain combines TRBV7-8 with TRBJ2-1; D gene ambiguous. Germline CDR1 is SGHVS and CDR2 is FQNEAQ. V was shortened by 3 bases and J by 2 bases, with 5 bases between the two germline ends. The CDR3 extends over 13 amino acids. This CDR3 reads CASSLYAYNEQFF. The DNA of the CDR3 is TGTGCCAGCAGCTTGTACGCCTACAATGAGCAGTTCTTC.

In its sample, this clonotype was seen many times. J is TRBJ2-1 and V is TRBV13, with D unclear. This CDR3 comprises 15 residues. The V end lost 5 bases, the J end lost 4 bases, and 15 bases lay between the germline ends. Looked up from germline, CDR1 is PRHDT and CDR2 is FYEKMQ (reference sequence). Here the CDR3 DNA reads TGTGCCAGCAGCCTACCAACACACAATTACAATGAGCAGTTCTTC. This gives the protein CASSLPTHNYNEQFF.

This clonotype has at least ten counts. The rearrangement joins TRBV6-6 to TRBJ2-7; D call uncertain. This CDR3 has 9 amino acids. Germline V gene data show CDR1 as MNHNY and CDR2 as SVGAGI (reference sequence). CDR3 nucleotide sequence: TGTCCGCAATTATACGAGCAGTACTTC. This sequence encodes CPQLYEQYF.

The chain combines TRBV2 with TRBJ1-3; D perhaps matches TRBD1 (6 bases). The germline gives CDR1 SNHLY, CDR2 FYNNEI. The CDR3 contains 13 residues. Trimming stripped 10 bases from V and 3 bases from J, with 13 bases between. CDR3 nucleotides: TGTGCCATCGAGGGGGTTCTTGGAAACACCATATATTTT. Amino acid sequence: CAIEGVLGNTIYF.

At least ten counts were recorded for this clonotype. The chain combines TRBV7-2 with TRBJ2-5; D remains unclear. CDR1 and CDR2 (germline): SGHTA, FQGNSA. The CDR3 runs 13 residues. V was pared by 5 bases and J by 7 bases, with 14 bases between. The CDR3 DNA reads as TGTGCCAGCAGCCTAATGGAACCCGGGACCCAGTACTTC. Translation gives CASSLMEPGTQYF.

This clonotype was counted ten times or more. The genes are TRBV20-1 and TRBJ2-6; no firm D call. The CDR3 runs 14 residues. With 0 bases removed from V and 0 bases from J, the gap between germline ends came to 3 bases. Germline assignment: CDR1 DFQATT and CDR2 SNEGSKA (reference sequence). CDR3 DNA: TGCAGTGCTAGAGACTTCTCTGGGGCCAACGTCCTGACTTTC. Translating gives CSARDFSGANVLTF.

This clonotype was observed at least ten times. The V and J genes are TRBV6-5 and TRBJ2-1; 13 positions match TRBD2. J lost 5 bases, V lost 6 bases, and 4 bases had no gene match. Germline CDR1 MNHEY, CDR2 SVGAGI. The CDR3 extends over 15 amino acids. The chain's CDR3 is CASRPGTSGNNEQFF. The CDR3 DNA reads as TGTGCCAGCAGGCCCGGGACTAGCGGGAACAATGAGCAGTTCTTC.

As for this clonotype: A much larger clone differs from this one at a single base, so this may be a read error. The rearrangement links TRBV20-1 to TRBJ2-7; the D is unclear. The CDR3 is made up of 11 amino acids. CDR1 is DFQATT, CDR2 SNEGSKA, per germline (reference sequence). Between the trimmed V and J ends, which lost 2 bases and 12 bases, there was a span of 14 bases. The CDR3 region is CSARYLGLRYF. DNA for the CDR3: TGCAGTGCTAGATATCTTGGCCTCCGGTACTTC.

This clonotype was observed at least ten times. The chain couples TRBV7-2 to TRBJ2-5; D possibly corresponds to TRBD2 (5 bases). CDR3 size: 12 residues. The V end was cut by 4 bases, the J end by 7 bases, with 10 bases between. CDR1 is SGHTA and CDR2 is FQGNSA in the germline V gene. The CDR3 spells CASSSLRGTQYF. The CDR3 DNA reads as TGTGCCAGCAGCTCGCTTCGGGGGACCCAGTACTTC.

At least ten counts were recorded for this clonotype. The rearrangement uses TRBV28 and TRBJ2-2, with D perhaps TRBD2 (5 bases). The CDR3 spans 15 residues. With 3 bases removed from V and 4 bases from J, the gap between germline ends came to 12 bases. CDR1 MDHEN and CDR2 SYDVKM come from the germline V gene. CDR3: CASSFLWAGTGELFF. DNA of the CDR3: TGTGCCAGCAGTTTCTTGTGGGCGGGCACCGGGGAGCTGTTTTTT.

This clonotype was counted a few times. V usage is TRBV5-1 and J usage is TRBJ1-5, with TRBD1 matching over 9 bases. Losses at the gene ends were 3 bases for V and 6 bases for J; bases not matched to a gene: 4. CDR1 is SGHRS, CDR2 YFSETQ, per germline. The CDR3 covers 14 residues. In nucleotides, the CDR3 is TGCGCCAGCAGCTCGGGACAGGGAGGTCAGCCCCAGCATTTT. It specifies CASSSGQGGQPQHF.

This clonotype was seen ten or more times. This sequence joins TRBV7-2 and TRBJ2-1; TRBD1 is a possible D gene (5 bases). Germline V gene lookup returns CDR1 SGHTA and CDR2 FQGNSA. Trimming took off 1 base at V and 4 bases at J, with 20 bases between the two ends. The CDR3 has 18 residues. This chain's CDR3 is CASSLEWGGSIDYNEQFF. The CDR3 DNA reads TGTGCCAGCAGCTTAGAATGGGGCGGTAGCATAGATTACAATGAGCAGTTCTTC.

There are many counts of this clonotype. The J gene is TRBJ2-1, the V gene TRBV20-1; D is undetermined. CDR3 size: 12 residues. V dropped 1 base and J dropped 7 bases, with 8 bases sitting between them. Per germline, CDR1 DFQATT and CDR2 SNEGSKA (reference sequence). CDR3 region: CSARGHRNEQFF. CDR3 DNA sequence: TGCAGTGCTAGAGGACACCGAAATGAGCAGTTCTTC.

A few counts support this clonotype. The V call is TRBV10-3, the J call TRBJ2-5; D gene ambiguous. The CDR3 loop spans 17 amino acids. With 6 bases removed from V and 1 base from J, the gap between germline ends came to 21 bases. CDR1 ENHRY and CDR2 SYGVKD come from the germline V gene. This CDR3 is CAISLPLHIGTQETQYF. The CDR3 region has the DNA TGTGCCATCAGCCTCCCACTCCACATCGGCACCCAAGAGACCCAGTACTTC.

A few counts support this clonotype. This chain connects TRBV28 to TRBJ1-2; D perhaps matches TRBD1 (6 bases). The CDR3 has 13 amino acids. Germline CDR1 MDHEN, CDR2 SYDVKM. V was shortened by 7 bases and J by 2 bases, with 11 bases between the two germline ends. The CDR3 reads CASMDDRNYGYTF. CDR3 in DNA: TGTGCCAGCATGGACGACAGGAACTATGGCTACACCTTC.

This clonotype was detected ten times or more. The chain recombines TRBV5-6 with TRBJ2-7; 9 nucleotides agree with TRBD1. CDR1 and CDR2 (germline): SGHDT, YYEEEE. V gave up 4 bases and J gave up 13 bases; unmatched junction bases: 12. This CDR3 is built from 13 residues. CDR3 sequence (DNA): TGTGCCAGCAGCACTCCGGGACAGGGAGTATTTTACTTC. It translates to CASSTPGQGVFYF. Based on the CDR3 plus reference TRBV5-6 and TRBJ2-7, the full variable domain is DAGVTQSPTHLIKTRGQQVTLRCSPKSGHDTVSWYQQALGQGPQFIFQYYEEEERQRGNFPDRFSGHQFPNYSSELNVNALLLGDSALYLCASSTPGQGVFYFGPGTRLTVT.

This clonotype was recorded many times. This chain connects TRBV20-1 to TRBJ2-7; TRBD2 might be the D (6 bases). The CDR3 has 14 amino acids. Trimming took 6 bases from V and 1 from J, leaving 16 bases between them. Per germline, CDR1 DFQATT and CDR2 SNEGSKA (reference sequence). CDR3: CSASREFPSYEQYF. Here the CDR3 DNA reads TGCAGTGCCTCCCGGGAGTTCCCTTCCTACGAGCAGTACTTC.

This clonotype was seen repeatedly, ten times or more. For the CDR3, the DNA is TGCAGTGCCGGGACAGGGGACACAGATACGCAGTATTTT. Translation: CSAGTGDTDTQYF. J is TRBJ2-3 and V is TRBV20-1, with TRBD1 matching 10 bases. The CDR3 totals 13 residues. After removal of 6 bases from V and 2 bases from J, the junction contained 2 bases not matched to a gene. The germline V gene has CDR1 DFQATT and CDR2 SNEGSKA (reference sequence).

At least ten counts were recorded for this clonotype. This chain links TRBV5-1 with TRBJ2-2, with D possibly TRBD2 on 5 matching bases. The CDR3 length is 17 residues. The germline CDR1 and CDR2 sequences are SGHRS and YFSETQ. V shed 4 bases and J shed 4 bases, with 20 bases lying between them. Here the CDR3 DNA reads TGCGCCAGCAGCGCGAGAGGGAGTTCTCAATTCACCGGGGAGCTGTTTTTT. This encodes CASSARGSSQFTGELFF.

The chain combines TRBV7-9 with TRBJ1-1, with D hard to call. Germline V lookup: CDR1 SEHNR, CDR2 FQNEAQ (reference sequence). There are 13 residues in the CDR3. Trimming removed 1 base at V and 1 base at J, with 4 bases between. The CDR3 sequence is CASSLVWNTEAFF. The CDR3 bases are TGTGCCAGCAGCTTAGTATGGAACACTGAAGCTTTCTTT.

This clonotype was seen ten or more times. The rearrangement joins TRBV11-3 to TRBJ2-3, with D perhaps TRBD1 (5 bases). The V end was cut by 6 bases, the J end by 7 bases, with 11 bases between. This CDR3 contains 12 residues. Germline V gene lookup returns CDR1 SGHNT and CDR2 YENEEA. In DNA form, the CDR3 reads TGTGCCAGCAGTAGACAGTCAAATACGCAGTATTTT. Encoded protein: CASSRQSNTQYF.

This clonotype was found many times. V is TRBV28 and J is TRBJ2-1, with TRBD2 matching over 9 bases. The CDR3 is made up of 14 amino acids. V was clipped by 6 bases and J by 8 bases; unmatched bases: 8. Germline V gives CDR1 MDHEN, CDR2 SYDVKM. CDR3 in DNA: TGTGCCAGCAGCCGTAGCGGGAGATCGGATGAGCAGTTCTTC. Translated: CASSRSGRSDEQFF.

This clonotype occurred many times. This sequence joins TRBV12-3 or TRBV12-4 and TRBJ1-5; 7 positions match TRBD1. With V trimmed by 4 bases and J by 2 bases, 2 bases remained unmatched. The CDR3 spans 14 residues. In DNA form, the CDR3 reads TGTGCCAGCAGTTCGCAGGGGGGCAATCAGCCCCAGCATTTT. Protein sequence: CASSSQGGNQPQHF.

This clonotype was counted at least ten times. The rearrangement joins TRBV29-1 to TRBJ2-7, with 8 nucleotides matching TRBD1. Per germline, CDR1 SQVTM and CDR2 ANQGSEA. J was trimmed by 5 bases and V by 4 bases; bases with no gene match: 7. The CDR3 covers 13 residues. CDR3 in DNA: TGCAGCGTTGGATCGGCAGGGGGCCACGAGCAGTACTTC. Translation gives CSVGSAGGHEQYF.

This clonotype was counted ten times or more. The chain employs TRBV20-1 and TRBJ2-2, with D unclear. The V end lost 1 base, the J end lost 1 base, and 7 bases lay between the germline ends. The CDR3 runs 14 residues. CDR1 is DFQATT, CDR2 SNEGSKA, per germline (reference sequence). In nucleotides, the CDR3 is TGCAGTGCTAGAGTTGAAAGGAACACCGGGGAGCTGTTTTTT. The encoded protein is CSARVERNTGELFF.

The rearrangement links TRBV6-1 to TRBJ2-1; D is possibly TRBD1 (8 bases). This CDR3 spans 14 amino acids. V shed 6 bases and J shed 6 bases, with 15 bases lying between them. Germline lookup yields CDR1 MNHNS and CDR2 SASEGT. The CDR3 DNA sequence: TGTGCCAGCAGAGCGGGACAGGCCGTCAATGAGCAGTTCTTC. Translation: CASRAGQAVNEQFF.

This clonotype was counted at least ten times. CDR3 sequence (DNA): TGTGCCTGGAGGCGACAGGGGGCAGGAAAACTGTTTTTT. It encodes CAWRRQGAGKLFF. V and J are TRBV30 and TRBJ1-4; 10 nucleotides agree with TRBD1. V trimming: 3 bases; J trimming: 10 bases; junction bases outside the gene matches: 5. Germline values: CDR1 GTSNPN, CDR2 SVGIG (reference sequence). The CDR3 totals 13 residues. Combining the CDR3 with reference TRBV30 and TRBJ1-4 gives the whole variable domain SQTIHQWPATLVQPVGSPLSLECTVEGTSNPNLYWYRQAAGRGLQLLFYSVGIGQISSEVPQNLSASRPQDRQFILSSKKLLLSDSGFYLCAWRRQGAGKLFFGSGTQLSVL.

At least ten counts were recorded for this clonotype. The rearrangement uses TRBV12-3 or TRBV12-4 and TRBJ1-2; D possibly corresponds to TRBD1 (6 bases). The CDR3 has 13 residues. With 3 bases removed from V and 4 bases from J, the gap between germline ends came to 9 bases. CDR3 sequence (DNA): TGTGCCAGCAGTTTCAGGGGTGGCTATGGCTACACCTTC. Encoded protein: CASSFRGGYGYTF.

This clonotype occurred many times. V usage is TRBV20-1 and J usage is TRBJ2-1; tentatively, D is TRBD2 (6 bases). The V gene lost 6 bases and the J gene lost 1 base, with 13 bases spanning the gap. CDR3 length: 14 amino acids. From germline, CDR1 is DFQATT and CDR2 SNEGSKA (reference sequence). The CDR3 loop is CSAGSGSSYNEQFF. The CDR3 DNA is TGCAGTGCCGGGAGCGGGTCTTCCTACAATGAGCAGTTCTTC.